Each of the 8 T cell receptor beta chains below was sequenced from the same sample in a study of regulatory T cells in long-lasting Graves disease. Regarding time point: newly diagnosed GD, antithyroid drugs for less than 3 months. From PBMCs, RNA was extracted and then used to make the TCR library. According to the study, TCR beta libraries were built with iRepertoire HTBI primers and CDR3-region Arm-PCR. From the multiplex PCR reads, TCRdb called clonotypes with MiXCR, one entry per CDR3 protein. Of about 540,000 distinct CDR3 sequences listed, around an eighth are singletons. The data also belong to a second study, concerning T cells in Graves' hyperthyroidism and ophthalmopathy.

Specimen: peripheral blood mononuclear cells (PBMCs), collected at new diagnosis, from a patient treated with antithyroid drugs. These receptors were taken from a man aged 30 to 39 with Graves disease.

This chain joins TRBV10-3 and TRBJ2-7; 12 bases align to TRBD2. The germline CDR1 and CDR2 sequences are ENHRY and SYGVKD. With V trimmed by 4 bases and J by 2 bases, 6 bases remained unmatched. CDR3 length equals 16 residues. This CDR3 is CAISALLAGGTYEQYF. CDR3 sequence (DNA): TGTGCCATCAGTGCCCTACTAGCGGGAGGTACCTACGAGCAGTACTTC.

This sequence joins TRBV7-2 and TRBJ2-3; TRBD2 is a possible D gene (7 bases). V was cut by 3 bases and J by 4 bases, with 17 bases left in between. CDR1 is SGHTA and CDR2 is FQGNSA in the germline V gene. There are 16 residues in the CDR3. Written as DNA, the CDR3 is TGTGCCAGCAGCTTTCGGGGGGCTTATGCGCCAGATACGCAGTATTTT. Encoded protein: CASSFRGAYAPDTQYF. Variable domain in full (rest from reference TRBV7-2 and TRBJ2-3): GAGVSQSPSNKVTEKGKDVELRCDPISGHTALYWYRQSLGQGLEFLIYFQGNSAPDKSGLPSDRFSAERTGGSVSTLTIQRTQQEDSAVYLCASSFRGAYAPDTQYFGPGTRLTVL.

Ten or more counts support this clonotype. The gene calls are TRBV29-1 and TRBJ2-7, with no clear D. The V gene's germline CDR1 is SQVTM and CDR2 ANQGSEA. This CDR3 spans 11 amino acids. V was clipped by 4 bases and J by 4 bases, with 8 bases between them. The CDR3 here is CSVGYSYEQYF. DNA of the CDR3: TGCAGCGTTGGGTATTCGTACGAGCAGTACTTC.

This clonotype was detected a few times. The V gene is TRBV6-2 or TRBV6-3, the J gene TRBJ2-7; 12 bases fit TRBD2. V lost 2 bases to trimming and J lost 3 bases; unmatched junction nucleotides: 11. This CDR3 region has 18 residues. CDR1 and CDR2 (germline): MNHEY, SVGEGT. The CDR3 loop is CASSYPTLAGGRYYEQYF. The CDR3 nucleotides are TGTGCCAGCAGTTACCCGACTCTAGCGGGAGGGAGATACTACGAGCAGTACTTC.

The chain uses TRBV20-1 and TRBJ2-3, with 14 bases aligning to TRBD2. Germline CDR1 and CDR2: DFQATT and SNEGSKA (reference sequence). The CDR3 is 15 residues long. V was pared by 2 bases and J by 4 bases, with 2 bases of the junction left unmatched. In DNA, the CDR3 is TGCAGTGCTAGAAGGACTAGCGGGGGGCCAGATACGCAGTATTTT. This gives the protein CSARRTSGGPDTQYF.

Only a few counts were recorded for this clonotype. V is TRBV3-1 and J is TRBJ2-7; the D gene is possibly TRBD1 (6 bases). The germline V gene has CDR1 LGHDT and CDR2 YNNKEL (reference sequence). Trimming shortened V by 0 bases and J by 0 bases, and 15 bases separated the two germline ends. The CDR3 runs to 17 residues. The CDR3 protein is CASSQDVGGRGSYEQYF. In nucleotides, the CDR3 is TGTGCCAGCAGCCAAGATGTCGGAGGCAGGGGCTCCTACGAGCAGTACTTC.

This clonotype was detected only once. A much larger clone sits a single nucleotide away, making a read error possible. The chain is built from TRBV19 and TRBJ2-1; 8 positions match TRBD1. This CDR3 is 13 amino acids long. The germline V gene has CDR1 LNHDA and CDR2 SQIVND (reference sequence). The CDR3 region has the DNA TGTGCCACTTTGCAGGGGGCCGACAATGGGCAGTTCTTC. As protein: CATLQGADNGQFF. Full variable domain (rest looked up from reference TRBV19 and TRBJ2-1): DGGITQSPKYLFRKEGQNVTLSCEQNLNHDAMYWYRQDPGQGLRLIYYSQIVNDFQKGDIAEGYSVSREKKESFPLTVTSAQKNPTAFYLCATLQGADNGQFFGPGTRLTVL.

There are a few counts of this clonotype. The chain carries TRBV3-1 and TRBJ2-3, with TRBD2 matching 9 bases. CDR1 LGHDT and CDR2 YNNKEL come from the germline V gene (reference sequence). The CDR3 contains 16 residues. The junction had 5 bases not matched to a gene; V was cut back by 4 bases and J by 0 bases. CDR3 sequence (DNA): TGTGCCAGCAGCCCAGAGCGGGAGGCTAGCACAGATACGCAGTATTTT. Translated, it gives CASSPEREASTDTQYF.